Shown below are 22 T cell receptor beta chains from a single sample sequenced in a study of blood T cell repertoires in COVID-19. The repertoire was sequenced with immunoSEQ multiplex PCR; TCRdb's copy has only in-frame clones and lacks some. The sample yields over 100,000 clones, about 80% seen once. The sequenced sample consisted of peripheral blood. The receptors originated from a woman between 50 and 59 years old with acute or convalescent COVID-19.

The rearrangement joins TRBV19 to TRBJ1-6; 7 positions match TRBD1. Germline assignment: CDR1 LNHDA and CDR2 SQIVND (reference sequence). Trimming at V came to 6 bases and at J to 8 bases, leaving 1 base not matched to a gene. The CDR3 has 12 residues. CDR3 amino acids: CASRQGDSPLHF. The CDR3 DNA is TGTGCCAGTAGGCAGGGGGATTCACCCCTCCACTTT.

The rearrangement uses TRBV7-3 and TRBJ2-5; 9 bases agree with TRBD2. The V gene's germline CDR1 is SGHTA and CDR2 FQGTGA. This CDR3 has 16 amino acids. V was pared by 5 bases and J by 7 bases, with 14 bases of the junction left unmatched. CDR3 loop: CASSPRGLSGGMTQYF. The CDR3 DNA follows: TGTGCCAGCAGCCCCCGTGGGTTAAGCGGGGGGATGACCCAGTACTTC.

J is TRBJ2-5 and V is TRBV5-6, with TRBD2 matching 10 bases. V was clipped by 4 bases and J by 4 bases; unmatched bases: 13. CDR3 length equals 17 residues. Germline CDR1 and CDR2: SGHDT and YYEEEE. CDR3 nucleotide sequence: TGTGCCAGCAGCGCGGCCGGAGCGGGGGGGCCATCAGAGACCCAGTACTTC. The encoded protein is CASSAAGAGGPSETQYF.

This sequence joins TRBV6-5 and TRBJ1-5; 7 bases map to TRBD1. V lost 8 bases and J lost 4; bases outside the gene matches: 2. CDR3 length: 12 residues. From germline, CDR1 is MNHEY and CDR2 SVGAGI. CDR3 residues: CASLTGNQPQHF. The CDR3 nucleotides read TGTGCCAGCTTGACAGGGAATCAGCCCCAGCATTTT.

J is TRBJ2-7 and V is TRBV18, with 11 bases fitting TRBD1. The CDR3 runs to 14 residues. The germline CDR1 and CDR2 sequences are KGHSH and LQKENI. Germline trimming cut 3 bases from V and 6 bases from J; bases unmatched to any gene: 4. This CDR3 is CASSPPGTGGEQYF. As DNA, the CDR3 is TGTGCCAGCTCACCGCCCGGGACAGGGGGCGAGCAGTACTTC.

V usage is TRBV6-1 and J usage is TRBJ1-5; perhaps TRBD1 as D (5 bases). Germline V lookup: CDR1 MNHNS, CDR2 SASEGT. V was cut by 2 bases and J by 6 bases, with 20 bases left in between. This CDR3 region has 17 residues. CDR3 DNA sequence: TGTGCCAGCAGTGAACGGCGGGGCGCAGGCGACGGTCAGCCCCAGCATTTT. Its translation: CASSERRGAGDGQPQHF.

V is TRBV21-1 and J is TRBJ1-5. TRBV21-1 is listed as a pseudogene. This CDR3 region has 14 residues. The CDR3, as DNA: TGTGCCAGCAGCGAGCGGGGGCCTCATCAGCCCCAGCATTTT. It codes for CASSERGPHQPQHF.

The rearrangement uses TRBV6-5 and TRBJ2-1; 9 nucleotides agree with TRBD2. CDR3 length: 15 amino acids. The V gene end was trimmed by 2 bases and the J gene end by 5 bases; junction bases not matched to a gene: 4. Germline values: CDR1 MNHEY, CDR2 SVGAGI. The CDR3 loop is CASSYGGTSNNEQFF. The CDR3 bases are TGTGCCAGCAGTTACGGAGGGACTAGCAACAATGAGCAGTTCTTC.

V usage is TRBV29-1 and J usage is TRBJ2-2; D may be TRBD1 (6 bases). CDR1 and CDR2 from the germline V gene are SQVTM and ANQGSEA. Trimming cost V 5 bases and J 2 bases, with 12 bases left between them. The CDR3 is 14 amino acids. The CDR3 DNA follows: TGCAGCGTTAAAAGGGGACAAAACACCGGGGAGCTGTTTTTT. Translating it yields CSVKRGQNTGELFF.

This clone has just one count. Other DNA variants within this sample encode the same CDR3. CDR3 in amino acids: CASSLGGNTEAFF. CDR3 DNA: TGTGCCAGCAGCCTAGGTGGGAACACTGAAGCTTTCTTT. The chain couples TRBV12-3 or TRBV12-4 to TRBJ1-1; D not resolved. Trimming pared 6 bases from V and 1 base from J, leaving 9 bases between. The CDR3 runs to 13 residues.

V and J are TRBV19 and TRBJ1-5, with D maybe TRBD1 (5 bases). Germline V gene sequence: CDR1 LNHDA, CDR2 SQIVND (reference sequence). CDR3 length equals 15 residues. The germline V and J ends were trimmed by 3 bases and 2 bases, with 11 bases remaining between them. CDR3 amino acids: CASSMGGVGNQPQHF. In nucleotides, the CDR3 is TGTGCCAGTAGTATGGGAGGGGTCGGCAATCAGCCCCAGCATTTT.

V and J are TRBV15 and TRBJ2-7, with D perhaps matching TRBD1 (5 bases). The CDR3 loop spans 17 amino acids. V was cut by 0 bases and J by 2 bases, with 17 bases left in between. CDR1 LNHNV and CDR2 YYDKDF come from the germline V gene (reference sequence). The CDR3 coding sequence is TGTGCCACCAGCAGAGAAAGTAACAGGCCCATGCCCTACGAGCAGTACTTC. It is translated as CATSRESNRPMPYEQYF.

This clone occurred a few times. The chain is built from TRBV10-2 and TRBJ1-6, with TRBD1 as a possible D gene (6 bases). V dropped 5 bases and J dropped 5 bases, with 10 bases sitting between them. CDR1 and CDR2 from the germline V gene are WSHSY and SAAADI. There are 14 residues in the CDR3. The CDR3 DNA follows: TGCGCCAGCAGTACAGGGCAGAATAATTCACCCCTCCACTTT. Translation gives CASSTGQNNSPLHF.

This clone occurred once. V gene TRBV5-1 combines with J gene TRBJ1-1; D is possibly TRBD1 (6 bases). This CDR3 contains 14 residues. From germline, CDR1 is SGHRS and CDR2 YFSETQ. V was clipped by 0 bases and J by 6 bases, with 12 bases between them. The CDR3 nucleotides are TGCGCCAGCAGCTTGGGGGCAGGGGATCCTGAAGCTTTCTTT. This codes for CASSLGAGDPEAFF.

The chain employs TRBV24-1 and TRBJ1-2, with D possibly being TRBD1 (6 bases). The CDR3 extends over 16 amino acids. Germline-derived CDR1 and CDR2 are KGHDR and SFDVKD. V lost 3 bases, J lost 7 bases, and 20 bases lay in between. The CDR3 here is CATSDPTTGYVSGYTF. DNA for the CDR3: TGTGCCACCAGTGATCCGACAACAGGGTACGTTAGTGGCTACACCTTC.

The V call is TRBV11-1, the J call TRBJ1-1; no reliable D call. The CDR3 consists of 14 residues. Deletions cut 5 bases from V and 2 bases from J, with 12 bases between. Germline-derived CDR1 and CDR2 are SGHAT and FQDESV (reference sequence). The CDR3 DNA follows: TGTGCCAGCAGCGACCAGGCACTTAACACTGAAGCTTTCTTT. Protein sequence: CASSDQALNTEAFF.

This clone has just one count. V gene TRBV19 combines with J gene TRBJ1-3, with no clear D. Trimming took off 9 bases at V and 0 bases at J, with 15 bases between the two ends. There are 15 residues in the CDR3. The germline V gene has CDR1 LNHDA and CDR2 SQIVND (reference sequence). CDR3: CASGDPAVSGNTIYF. For the CDR3, the DNA is TGTGCCAGCGGGGATCCAGCTGTCTCTGGAAACACCATATATTTT.

The rearrangement joins TRBV9 to TRBJ2-7; 8 bases line up with TRBD1. This CDR3 is built from 15 residues. CDR1 is SGDLS, CDR2 YYNGEE, per germline. Trimming at V came to 5 bases and at J to 3 bases, leaving 10 bases not matched to a gene. The chain's CDR3 is CASSPGTGKFYEQYF. Written as DNA, the CDR3 is TGTGCCAGCAGTCCCGGGACAGGAAAGTTCTACGAGCAGTACTTC.

This clone appeared a single time. The chain is built from TRBV6-5 and TRBJ1-2, with D hard to call. The CDR3 is made up of 16 amino acids. Between the trimmed V and J ends, which lost 2 bases and 0 bases, there was a span of 13 bases. Germline CDR1 reads MNHEY; CDR2 reads SVGAGI. CDR3 in DNA: TGTGCCAGCAGTTACACTATTCAAAGAGCTAACTATGGCTACACCTTC. This encodes CASSYTIQRANYGYTF.

This clone has more than one count but fewer than ten. CDR3 in DNA: TGCGCCAGCAGCCAAGGGGACAGGGGATCCTATGGCTACACCTTC. Translated, it gives CASSQGDRGSYGYTF. V gene TRBV4-1 combines with J gene TRBJ1-2; 10 bases fit TRBD1. The CDR3 runs to 15 residues. The V and J ends lost 1 base and 4 bases, in that order; junction bases with no gene match: 3. Germline V gives CDR1 MGHRA, CDR2 YSYEKL.

This clone came up once. The chain has TRBV11-2 and TRBJ1-2; no firm D call. V gave up 0 bases and J gave up 7 bases, with 6 bases separating them. The germline gives CDR1 SGHAT, CDR2 FQNNGV. The CDR3 runs 12 residues. The CDR3 protein is CASSLEGGGYTF. The DNA for the CDR3 is TGTGCCAGCAGCTTAGAGGGAGGTGGCTACACCTTC.

This chain links TRBV5-8 with TRBJ1-4; D is perhaps TRBD1 (6 bases). The CDR3 contains 16 residues. V lost 3 bases, J lost 3 bases, and 15 bases lay in between. Looked up from germline, CDR1 is SGHTS and CDR2 is YDEGEE. CDR3 sequence reads: CASSSRFAGANEKLFF. The CDR3, as DNA: TGTGCCAGCAGCTCCCGTTTTGCAGGGGCTAATGAAAAACTGTTTTTT.